The 27 T cell receptor beta chains below were found in one sample sequenced in a study of cytomegalovirus exposure and HLA in healthy donors. The study ran its PCR with 60 Vbeta and 13 Jbeta primers. Clones were sequenced by immunoSEQ multiplex PCR, and TCRdb holds only the in-frame ones, with some missing. The listing records approximately 110,000 clones. Sequencing input: PBMCs. The receptors here all came from a man younger than 30 in good health and CMV-seronegative.

This chain joins TRBV15 and TRBJ1-5; D is unresolved. CDR3 length equals 12 residues. Per germline, CDR1 LNHNV and CDR2 YYDKDF (reference sequence). V gave up 2 bases and J gave up 4 bases, with 3 bases separating them. CDR3 nucleotide sequence: TGTGCCACCAGCAGACCTAATCAGCCCCAGCATTTT. It codes for CATSRPNQPQHF. The variable domain in full, completed from reference TRBV15 and TRBJ1-5, reads DAMVIQNPRYQVTQFGKPVTLSCSQTLNHNVMYWYQQKSSQAPKLLFHYYDKDFNNEADTPDNFQSRRPNTSFCFLDIRSPGLGDTAMYLCATSRPNQPQHFGDGTRLSIL.

The chain couples TRBV28 to TRBJ1-5; perhaps TRBD1 as D (5 bases). CDR1 and CDR2 from the germline V gene are MDHEN and SYDVKM. CDR3 length: 15 amino acids. The V end was cut by 2 bases, the J end by 11 bases, with 19 bases between. In nucleotides, the CDR3 is TGTGCCAGCAGTTTACGTGACAGAGGACGAGAGGCCCAGCATTTT. Its translation: CASSLRDRGREAQHF.

Of note for this clone: Distinct nucleotide sequences in the sample also encode this CDR3. The rearrangement links TRBV27 to TRBJ2-7, with 9 bases matching TRBD2. The trim removed 5 bases at V and 4 bases at J, leaving 12 bases unmatched. Germline V gene sequence: CDR1 MNHEY, CDR2 SMNVEV (reference sequence). There are 16 residues in the CDR3. CDR3 nucleotide sequence: TGTGCCAGCAGTCCATTAATAGCGGGGGTCCCTTACGAGCAGTACTTC. Its translation is CASSPLIAGVPYEQYF.

J is TRBJ2-5 and V is TRBV13, with 8 bases aligning to TRBD2. V lost 5 bases and J lost 5; bases outside the gene matches: 13. Germline values: CDR1 PRHDT, CDR2 FYEKMQ (reference sequence). This CDR3 has 16 residues. CDR3 in amino acids: CASSQRGGWSGETQYF. In nucleotides, the CDR3 is TGTGCCAGCAGCCAACGGGGGGGGTGGTCCGGGGAGACCCAGTACTTC.

The V call is TRBV6-1, the J call TRBJ1-5; D gene ambiguous. V gave up 6 bases and J gave up 5 bases, with 17 bases separating them. This CDR3 region has 15 residues. Germline V gene data show CDR1 as MNHNS and CDR2 as SASEGT. In nucleotides, the CDR3 is TGTGCCAGCAGATCAGGACCGCGGGAAGATCAGCCCCAGCATTTT. Its translation is CASRSGPREDQPQHF.

The rearrangement uses TRBV29-1 and TRBJ2-1; 9 bases agree with TRBD2. V lost 6 bases, J lost 5 bases, and 8 bases stayed unmatched. CDR1 is SQVTM, CDR2 ANQGSEA, per germline. The CDR3 is 14 residues long. CDR3 coding DNA: TGCAGCGTGACCTCCCTAGCGGGACACAATGAGCAGTTCTTC. This codes for CSVTSLAGHNEQFF.

The CDR3: CASSPPGHNQPQHF. In DNA, the CDR3 is TGTGCCAGCTCACCACCTGGGCACAATCAGCCCCAGCATTTT. This rearrangement joins TRBV18 to TRBJ1-5; D gene unclear. The germline V gene has CDR1 KGHSH and CDR2 LQKENI. V lost 0 bases and J lost 3, with 6 bases in between. CDR3 size: 14 residues.

V and J are TRBV5-8 and TRBJ1-2; D uncertain. CDR1 is SGHTS and CDR2 is YDEGEE in the germline V gene. V dropped 3 bases and J dropped 4 bases, with 13 bases sitting between them. The CDR3 extends over 14 amino acids. This CDR3 reads CASSSFTVTYGYTF. The CDR3 coding sequence is TGTGCCAGCAGCTCGTTTACAGTCACCTATGGCTACACCTTC.

The genes are TRBV6-5 and TRBJ1-5, with D perhaps matching TRBD1 (5 bases). V shed 6 bases and J shed 0 bases, with 12 bases lying between them. The CDR3 runs 15 residues. The germline V gene has CDR1 MNHEY and CDR2 SVGAGI. For the CDR3, the DNA is TGTGCCAGCAGGGTCAGGGTTTATAGCAATCAGCCCCAGCATTTT. This codes for CASRVRVYSNQPQHF.

The gene calls are TRBV19 and TRBJ2-3, with a weak D call TRBD2 (6 bases). V lost 4 bases and J 3 bases, leaving 14 bases between the germline ends. The CDR3 contains 15 residues. CDR1 and CDR2 (germline): LNHDA, SQIVND (reference sequence). The CDR3 DNA sequence: TGTGCCAGTAGTAGATTACCGGGACTTACAGATACGCAGTATTTT. This translates into CASSRLPGLTDTQYF.

The rearrangement uses TRBV9 and TRBJ2-7; D unresolved. Between the trimmed V and J ends, which lost 0 bases and 0 bases, there was a span of 7 bases. The CDR3 consists of 14 residues. Germline V gene sequence: CDR1 SGDLS, CDR2 YYNGEE. The CDR3 sequence: CASSVGLSSYEQYF. The CDR3 DNA reads TGTGCCAGCAGCGTAGGACTCAGCTCCTACGAGCAGTACTTC. Filled out from reference TRBV9 and TRBJ2-7, the complete variable domain reads DSGVTQTPKHLITATGQRVTLRCSPRSGDLSVYWYQQSLDQGLQFLIQYYNGEERAKGNILERFSAQQFPDLHSELNLSSLELGDSALYFCASSVGLSSYEQYFGPGTRLTVT.

V usage is TRBV18 and J usage is TRBJ1-1, with D hard to call. Germline-derived CDR1 and CDR2 are KGHSH and LQKENI. The CDR3 covers 13 residues. Trimming stripped 0 bases from V and 7 bases from J, with 9 bases between. Here the CDR3 reads CASSPPAGIEAFF. The CDR3 DNA is TGTGCCAGCTCACCACCCGCCGGGATTGAAGCTTTCTTT. The full variable domain, with the rest looked up from reference TRBV18 and TRBJ1-1, is NAGVMQNPRHLVRRRGQEARLRCSPMKGHSHVYWYRQLPEEGLKFMVYLQKENIIDESGMPKERFSAEFPKEGPSILRIQQVVRGDSAAYFCASSPPAGIEAFFGQGTRLTVV.

The rearrangement links TRBV5-4 to TRBJ2-7; D possibly corresponds to TRBD2 (6 bases). Trimming pared 9 bases from V and 2 bases from J, leaving 18 bases between. Per germline, CDR1 SGHNT and CDR2 YYREEE (reference sequence). The CDR3 covers 14 residues. In nucleotides, the CDR3 is TGTGCCACCAGAGACCCAACGGGAGCCTACGAGCAGTACTTC. Amino acid sequence: CATRDPTGAYEQYF.

The chain uses TRBV30 and TRBJ1-2, with D maybe TRBD1 (6 bases). The CDR3 totals 14 residues. Trimming removed 3 bases from V and 2 bases from J, with 13 bases in between. Germline V gene lookup returns CDR1 GTSNPN and CDR2 SVGIG (reference sequence). The CDR3 DNA sequence: TGTGCCTGGAGGACCGAAGGACAGAACTATGGCTACACCTTC. This encodes CAWRTEGQNYGYTF.

This chain connects TRBV6-6 to TRBJ2-1; TRBD2 matches at 8 bases. The CDR3 is made up of 14 amino acids. Per germline, CDR1 MNHNY and CDR2 SVGAGI (reference sequence). V lost 7 bases to trimming and J lost 7 bases; unmatched junction nucleotides: 9. This chain's CDR3 is CASTQRERRNEQFF. CDR3 sequence (DNA): TGTGCCAGCACTCAGCGGGAGCGTAGGAATGAGCAGTTCTTC.

The rearrangement links TRBV29-1 to TRBJ2-7; 10 bases match TRBD2. This CDR3 spans 13 amino acids. Germline loops: CDR1 SQVTM, CDR2 ANQGSEA. The ends lost 5 bases at V and 6 bases at J; junction bases unmatched: 7. In nucleotides, the CDR3 is TGCAGCGTTCGGGGACTAGCGACATCCGAGCAGTACTTC. Its protein is CSVRGLATSEQYF.

The rearrangement joins TRBV5-8 to TRBJ1-1; D unclear. V lost 2 bases and J 1 base, leaving 12 bases between the germline ends. The CDR3 sequence is 15 residues long. Looked up from germline, CDR1 is SGHTS and CDR2 is YDEGEE. The CDR3, as DNA: TGTGCCAGCAGCTTAGAGGGTCGGGGGAACACTGAAGCTTTCTTT. As protein: CASSLEGRGNTEAFF. Looking up the rest from reference TRBV5-8 and TRBJ1-1 gives the full variable domain: EAGVTQSPTHLIKTRGQQATLRCSPISGHTSVYWYQQALGLGLQFLLWYDEGEERNRGNFPPRFSGRQFPNYSSELNVNALELEDSALYLCASSLEGRGNTEAFFGQGTRLTVV.

The CDR3 sequence is CSVETADLAKNIQYF. The CDR3 region has the DNA TGCAGCGTTGAAACGGCGGACTTAGCCAAAAACATTCAGTACTTC. The genes are TRBV29-1 and TRBJ2-4, with a possible D match to TRBD2 (5 bases). Germline V CDR1 and CDR2: SQVTM, ANQGSEA. The CDR3 has 15 residues. The V gene lost 2 bases and the J gene lost 0 bases, with 11 bases spanning the gap.

This chain uses TRBV11-2 with TRBJ2-1, with a tentative D call TRBD2 (5 bases). Germline assignment: CDR1 SGHAT and CDR2 FQNNGV. The CDR3 spans 15 residues. V was shortened by 4 bases and J by 2 bases, with 12 bases between the two germline ends. CDR3 sequence (DNA): TGTGCCAGCAGCTCCCAAACTAGTGCCTACAATGAGCAGTTCTTC. This translates into CASSSQTSAYNEQFF.

The rearrangement links TRBV5-6 to TRBJ2-3; D may be TRBD1 (5 bases). This CDR3 is 14 amino acids long. Germline V gene lookup returns CDR1 SGHDT and CDR2 YYEEEE. The V gene lost 0 bases and the J gene lost 4 bases, with 9 bases spanning the gap. This chain's CDR3 is CASSLGPGPDTQYF. The CDR3 DNA reads TGTGCCAGCAGCTTGGGCCCAGGGCCAGATACGCAGTATTTT.

This chain joins TRBV6-5 and TRBJ1-1, with unresolved D. This CDR3 is 13 amino acids long. The V and J ends lost 5 bases and 7 bases respectively, with 14 bases between them. The germline V gene has CDR1 MNHEY and CDR2 SVGAGI. This chain's CDR3 is CASSPQTEVEAFF. In DNA form, the CDR3 reads TGTGCCAGCAGTCCCCAAACCGAGGTTGAAGCTTTCTTT.

The chain links TRBV27 to TRBJ2-3, with 7 nucleotides matching TRBD2. Germline CDR1 and CDR2: MNHEY and SMNVEV (reference sequence). The ends lost 6 bases at V and 4 bases at J; junction bases unmatched: 10. The CDR3 spans 15 residues. CDR3 in amino acids: CASRLSGLSSDTQYF. The CDR3 bases are TGTGCCAGCAGGCTGTCGGGACTATCCTCAGATACGCAGTATTTT.

The V call is TRBV30, the J call TRBJ1-1; possibly TRBD1 for D (6 bases). Deletions cut 3 bases from V and 4 bases from J, with 12 bases between. Germline lookup yields CDR1 GTSNPN and CDR2 SVGIG (reference sequence). There are 13 residues in the CDR3. The CDR3 sequence: CAWSWDISTEAFF. The CDR3 bases are TGTGCCTGGAGCTGGGACATCTCCACTGAAGCTTTCTTT. Drawing the rest from reference TRBV30 and TRBJ1-1, the complete variable domain is SQTIHQWPATLVQPVGSPLSLECTVEGTSNPNLYWYRQAAGRGLQLLFYSVGIGQISSEVPQNLSASRPQDRQFILSSKKLLLSDSGFYLCAWSWDISTEAFFGQGTRLTVV.

The chain uses TRBV30 and TRBJ1-2; D may be TRBD1 (5 bases). This CDR3 comprises 13 residues. Trimming took off 4 bases at V and 7 bases at J, with 16 bases between the two ends. The germline V gene encodes CDR1 GTSNPN and CDR2 SVGIG (reference sequence). The CDR3 DNA reads TGTGCCTGGAATCTAGGCAGGGTAGTTGGCTACACCTTC. Amino acid sequence: CAWNLGRVVGYTF.

The chain uses TRBV6-5 and TRBJ2-7; a possible D gene is TRBD2 (6 bases). The germline CDR1 and CDR2 sequences are MNHEY and SVGAGI. CDR3 length equals 13 residues. CDR3 amino acids: CASASGGSYEQYF. CDR3 DNA sequence: TGTGCTTCAGCGAGTGGGGGGTCCTACGAGCAGTACTTC.

The J gene is TRBJ1-3, the V gene TRBV18; D is unresolved. Germline lookup yields CDR1 KGHSH and CDR2 LQKENI. Trimming removed 0 bases from V and 0 bases from J, with 6 bases in between. The CDR3 loop spans 15 amino acids. CDR3 DNA: TGTGCCAGCTCACCACCGGCCTCCTCTGGAAACACCATATATTTT. Its protein is CASSPPASSGNTIYF.

This chain joins TRBV14 and TRBJ2-6, with a weak D call TRBD2 (6 bases). The length of the CDR3 is 17 residues. Trimming pared 4 bases from V and 0 bases from J, leaving 13 bases between. Per germline, CDR1 SGHDN and CDR2 FVKESK. CDR3 nucleotides: TGTGCCAGCAGCCTTCCGGGACTTGCCTCTGGGGCCAACGTCCTGACTTTC. Amino acid sequence: CASSLPGLASGANVLTF.